This T cell receptor (beta chain) was sequenced for a study of cytomegalovirus exposure and HLA in healthy donors. The overall study: Earlier, some 200 million T cells were analyzed, and some 120 million unique TCR beta sequences were found among them. HLA-typed donors were the source of around 80 million unique TCRs, which an early data release held.

The PCR employed 60 Vbeta primers together with 13 Jbeta primers. Clones were sequenced by immunoSEQ multiplex PCR, and TCRdb holds only the in-frame ones, with some missing. The data contain 150,000 to 160,000 clones, about 85% of them singletons. The V gene end was trimmed by 4 bases and the J gene end by 3 bases; junction bases not matched to a gene: 6. The CDR3 totals 14 residues. Germline-derived CDR1 and CDR2 are MNHEY and SMNVEV (reference sequence). The sequence came from a woman younger than 35 in good health and CMV-seronegative. The chain is built from TRBV27 and TRBJ2-7; 7 bases map to TRBD2. Sample: PBMCs. The CDR3, as DNA: TGTGCCAGCAGTTCCCAGCGGGGCCACTACGAGCAGTACTTC. Translating it yields CASSSQRGHYEQYF.